These T cell receptor beta chains were read from a single sample in a study of neoadjuvant nivolumab and ipilimumab in lung cancer. Method: immunoSEQ multiplex PCR; TCRdb's copy keeps in-frame clones and lacks some. This sample has approximately 6,800 clones, with approximately 88% found just once. The material sequenced was tumor tissue, taken after neoadjuvant nivolumab, alone or with ipilimumab, at or shortly before surgery. These TCRs come from an adult with non-small cell lung cancer. Both conserved end residues are part of each CDR3. The order of the fields is D gene, clone size, J gene, V gene, CDR3 DNA, CDR3 protein. The D gene is left open where the match is weak. Some rows have no size entry. The others give once, few or many, or a class for an expanded clone.

- - TRBJ2-7 TRBV19 TGTGCCAGTAGTATAGACCAAGGATACGAGCAGTACTTC CASSIDQGYEQYF
TRBD2 - TRBJ2-2 TRBV7-6 TGTGCCAGCAGCTTAGTCACACTAGCGCTCGGGGAGCTGTTTTTT CASSLVTLALGELFF
- - TRBJ2-5 TRBV14 TGTGCCAGCAGCCAAGATCTTGGGGGTTGGGAGACCCAGTACTTC CASSQDLGGWETQYF
TRBD1 - TRBJ2-1 TRBV5-4 TGTGCCAGCAGCTCTTTGGACAGGGTGAATGAGCAGTTCTTC CASSSLDRVNEQFF
- - TRBJ2-7 TRBV10-2 TGCGCCAGCGGAGACAGCTCCTACGAGCAGTACTTC CASGDSSYEQYF
- - TRBJ2-7 TRBV5-1 TGCGCCAGCAGCTTGGCCCGGCAGGGACCTTCGTACGAGCAGTACTTC CASSLARQGPSYEQYF
- - TRBJ2-6 TRBV9 TGTGCCAGCAGCGTAGGATCGAGTGGGGCCAACGTCCTGACTTTC CASSVGSSGANVLTF
- - TRBJ1-1 TRBV5-4 TGTGCCAGCAGCTGGTCGACAGAGAACACTGAAGCTTTCTTT CASSWSTENTEAFF
TRBD2 - TRBJ2-7 TRBV29-1 TGCAGCGTTCGGGGGGGTAGCTACGAGCAGTACTTC CSVRGGSYEQYF
- once TRBJ1-6 TRBV18 TGTGCCAGCTCACCAAGGGGACGGCAAAATTCACCCCTCCACTTT CASSPRGRQNSPLHF
- - TRBJ1-3 TRBV7-2 TGTGCCAGCAGCTTAGGGGGATCTGGAAACACCATATATTTT CASSLGGSGNTIYF
TRBD1 - TRBJ2-5 TRBV2 TGTGCCAGCAGCAGGGGGCGACAAGAGACCCAGTACTTC CASSRGRQETQYF
- once TRBJ2-5 TRBV2 TGTGCCAGCAGTGAACAACCCCCGACAGGGGGCAAGGGACTAGCCTTACAAGAGACCCAGTACTTC CASSEQPPTGGKGLALQETQYF
- - TRBJ1-1 TRBV5-4 TGTGCCAGCAGCTTGGGGATTAACACTGAAGCTTTCTTT CASSLGINTEAFF
TRBD1 - TRBJ1-2 TRBV2 TGTGCCAGCAGTGACCCCGCACAGGGGGCTAGCTATGGCTACACCTTC CASSDPAQGASYGYTF
TRBD1 - TRBJ2-4 TRBV6-4 TGTGCCAGCAGTGACACAGGGGGCAAAAACATTCAGTACTTC CASSDTGGKNIQYF
- once TRBJ1-2 TRBV13 TGTGCCAGCAGCAATCAAAATATGAAACACTATGGCTACACCTTC CASSNQNMKHYGYTF
- - TRBJ2-7 TRBV6-5 TGTGCCAGCAGTTATAGGGAATACGAGCAGTACTTC CASSYREYEQYF
- - TRBJ2-1 TRBV5-4 TGTGCCAGCAGCCTCCAGGGAATTGCCTACAATGAGCAGTTCTTC CASSLQGIAYNEQFF
- - TRBJ1-6 TRBV5-4 TGTGCCAGCAGCTTAGGGGGGCGTAGTTCAAATTCACCCCTCCACTTT CASSLGGRSSNSPLHF
- - TRBJ1-4 TRBV28 TGTGCCAGCAGGGGGACAAGGGAGCGGAATGAAAAACTGTTTTTT CASRGTRERNEKLFF
- - TRBJ2-3 TRBV10-3 TGTGCCATCAGTGCGCTACCCGGGACTGCTACAGATACGCAGTATTTT CAISALPGTATDTQYF
TRBD1 - TRBJ1-2 TRBV18 TGTGCCAGCTCCCCAACCGACAGGGACGGCTACACCTTC CASSPTDRDGYTF
- - TRBJ2-7 TRBV2 TGTGCCAGCAGTGGCCAGGGGGGTGGCGAGCAGTACTTC CASSGQGGGEQYF
- - TRBJ1-2 TRBV14 TGTGCCAGCAGCCAAGAATTACAGGGCTATGGTTACACCTTC CASSQELQGYGYTF
- - TRBJ1-1 TRBV5-6 TGTGCCAGCAGCTTGGAACCCACTGAAGCTTTCTTT CASSLEPTEAFF
TRBD2 - TRBJ2-2 TRBV6-5 TGTGCCAGTTTAGGACTAGCGGTTTACACCGGGGAGCTGTTTTTT CASLGLAVYTGELFF
- - TRBJ2-7 TRBV6-5 TGTGCCAGCAGTTACCAGTGGGACTACGAGCAGTACTTC CASSYQWDYEQYF
- - TRBJ2-3 TRBV19 TGTGCCAGTAGTATAGGTGACGCCACAGATACGCAGTATTTT CASSIGDATDTQYF
- - TRBJ2-3 TRBV7-2 TGTGCCAGCAGCGCCTCTCCGGGACGTGCAGATACGCAGTATTTT CASSASPGRADTQYF
- - TRBJ1-6 TRBV9 TGTGCCAGCAGCGTAGGAGGCTGGGCCAGGGGTTATAATTCACCCCTCCACTTT CASSVGGWARGYNSPLHF
- - TRBJ1-4 TRBV4-3 TGCGCCAGCAGCCAAGACCCCCTAGGAAAACTGTTTTTT CASSQDPLGKLFF
TRBD1 - TRBJ2-7 TRBV10-3 TGTGCCATCAGGGGACAGGGGGCCGACGAGCAGTACTTC CAIRGQGADEQYF
TRBD1 - TRBJ1-6 TRBV5-1 TGCGCCAGCAGCCCAAGGGACAGAAATAATTCACCCCTCCACTTT CASSPRDRNNSPLHF
TRBD1 - TRBJ1-6 TRBV19 TGTGCCAGTAGTCATACAGGGGGCAAGACACCCCTCCACTTT CASSHTGGKTPLHF
- - TRBJ1-5 TRBV15 TGTGCCACCAGCAGAGGTGGGGAGATGGGTGCAGGTGATAACCGGGGGCCCCAGCATTTT CATSRGGEMGAGDNRGPQHF
TRBD1 - TRBJ1-2 TRBV27 TGTGCCAGCAGTTTATTGACAGGGGGAAATGGCTACACCTTC CASSLLTGGNGYTF
- - TRBJ2-7 TRBV7-8 TGTGCCAGCAGCTACCGGCGGGGCTCCTACGAGCAGTACTTC CASSYRRGSYEQYF
TRBD1 - TRBJ2-7 TRBV6-6 TGTGCCAGCAGCCAAGGGTGGGGACAGCGTTACGAGCAGTACTTC CASSQGWGQRYEQYF
- few TRBJ1-1 TRBV7-9 TGTGCCAGCAGCTACCAGGCCGGGGGGGCTGAAGCTTTCTTT CASSYQAGGAEAFF
- - TRBJ2-3 TRBV7-3 TGTGCCAGCAGCGAAGGCGTGCTCACAGATACGCAGTATTTT CASSEGVLTDTQYF
TRBD1 few TRBJ1-6 TRBV5-1 TGCGCCAGCAGCTTGGAGGCACAGGGGAATTCACCCCTCCACTTT CASSLEAQGNSPLHF
- - TRBJ1-5 TRBV6-1 TGTGCCAGCAGTGAAAGAATCCGGGGCAATCAGCCCCAGCATTTT CASSERIRGNQPQHF
- - TRBJ1-6 TRBV2 TGTGCCAGCACTCTTGGCAGTAATAATTCACCCCTCCACTTT CASTLGSNNSPLHF
TRBD1 - TRBJ1-2 TRBV6-5 TGTGCCAGCAGTTACGTGTTACCAGGGGGCTATGGCTACACCTTC CASSYVLPGGYGYTF
- - TRBJ1-1 TRBV18 TGTGCCAGCTCACCCCCCGCCGGCACTGAAGCTTTCTTT CASSPPAGTEAFF
- once TRBJ1-1 TRBV6-6 TGTGCCAGCAGTTACGGGGGTAAGAACACTGAAGCTTTCTTT CASSYGGKNTEAFF
TRBD1 - TRBJ1-2 TRBV28 TGTGCCAGCAGGATGACAGGGGGTGGCAACTATGGCTACACCTTC CASRMTGGGNYGYTF
TRBD1 - TRBJ2-5 TRBV10-3 TGTGCCATCAGGACAGGGGAAGAGACCCAGTACTTC CAIRTGEETQYF
TRBD1 - TRBJ2-7 TRBV6-5 TGTGCCAGCAGTTTCGACAGGGGAACCTACGAGCAGTACTTC CASSFDRGTYEQYF
TRBD2 once TRBJ2-2 TRBV18 TGTGCCAGCTCACGACTAGCGGGGGACACCGGGGAGCTGTTTTTT CASSRLAGDTGELFF
- - TRBJ2-7 TRBV6-1 TGTGCCAGCAGTCATCTTTCCGCCTACGAGCAGTACTTC CASSHLSAYEQYF
- - TRBJ2-7 TRBV9 TGTGCCAGCAGCGTAGAAGAGGGGAGTAAGCAGTACTTC CASSVEEGSKQYF
- - TRBJ1-5 TRBV27 TGTGCCAGCAGTTTAGACCGCAATCAGCCCCAGCATTTT CASSLDRNQPQHF
- once TRBJ2-3 TRBV6-1 TGTGCCAGCAGTGAAGCGACTCAGGGCGCGGATACGCAGTATTTT CASSEATQGADTQYF